This T cell receptor (beta chain) was sequenced during a study of blood T cells in healthy people across ages. Study-wide results and caveats: Samples with more naive T cells showed higher observed beta diversity. The CMV status of each donor remained undetermined, and this could have confounded shifts in expanded clonotypes. Fewer expanded clones and more diversity marked long-lived versus aged donors.

V was cut by 1 base and J by 0 bases, with 14 bases left in between. Germline CDR1 is SNHLY and CDR2 is FYNNEI. CDR3 size: 17 residues. A J-beta primer mix and a sample-barcoded 5' primer were used in a second PCR of roughly 7 to 12 cycles. Each of the cDNA molecules was tagged by a template-switch adaptor with 12 random nucleotides. TCRdb re-analysed the 5' RACE reads in MiXCR, keeping a single row per CDR3 protein. The table shows about 380,000 distinct CDR3 sequences, with roughly half occurring only once. This clonotype was counted only a few times. The antigen remains unidentified. What was sequenced was blood. J is TRBJ2-3 and V is TRBV2; D might be TRBD2 (6 bases). This TCR derives from a man in his sixties in good health. CDR3 nucleotides: TGTGCCAGCAGTGAAGGATGGGGGAGCGGGAGCACAGATACGCAGTATTTT. The encoded protein is CASSEGWGSGSTDTQYF.